The entry below describes one TCR beta chain. Its target is unknown. This specimen belongs to a study of PD-1 blockade in classical Hodgkin lymphoma. Points from the study as a whole: Exclusion was applied to patients who started nivolumab under 1 year after ASCT.

Time point defined: cycle 4 day 1 (C4D1), after less than seven weeks of nivolumab. All patients experienced relapse after autologous stem cell transplantation, and brentuximab vedotin exposure was variable. CDR3 length: 12 residues. CDR1 is ENHRY and CDR2 is SYGVKD in the germline V gene. Between the trimmed V and J ends, which lost 10 bases and 7 bases, there was a span of 14 bases. TCRdb keeps only in-frame clones here, not all; method: immunoSEQ multiplex PCR. The data show about 24,000 clones, about 86% seen once. This receptor was identified in a human donor with classical Hodgkin lymphoma. The rearrangement joins TRBV10-3 to TRBJ1-5; D is possibly TRBD1 (6 bases). This specimen was peripheral blood mononuclear cells (PBMCs), taken before the fourth cycle of nivolumab. The CDR3 DNA follows: TGTGCCACCTCAACAGGGCAACAGCCCCAGCATTTT. Protein sequence: CATSTGQQPQHF.